This is a list of T cell receptor beta chains from one sample in a study of post-analysis software for immune sequencing data. A single record per CDR3 protein comes from TCRdb applying MiXCR to the PCR reads. The table lists about 400,000 distinct CDR3 sequences, less than 35% of them singletons. Sequencing was done on a sample of blood. These receptors all come from a girl aged 5 to 17 with multiple sclerosis. The CDR3 runs from the conserved cysteine through the conserved F or W. Each record gives: D gene, clone size, V gene, J gene, CDR3 protein, CDR3 DNA. D genes are given only for firm matches. Size values are once, few and many counts, or a class for expanded clones, and some rows have none.

d_gene: NA
abundance: few
v_gene: TRBV3-1
j_gene: TRBJ2-1
CDR3aa: CASSQGLWDSSYNEQFF
CDR3nt: TGTGCCAGCAGCCAAGGATTGTGGGATAGCTCCTACAATGAGCAGTTCTTC

d_gene: NA
abundance: few
v_gene: TRBV4-2
j_gene: TRBJ1-2
CDR3aa: CASSSPQITAYGYTF
CDR3nt: TGTGCCAGCAGCTCACCCCAAATAACTGCCTATGGCTACACCTTC

d_gene: NA
abundance: NA
v_gene: TRBV18
j_gene: TRBJ1-2
CDR3aa: CASSPGADRNYGYTF
CDR3nt: TGTGCCAGCTCACCTGGGGCGGACCGTAACTATGGCTACACCTTC

d_gene: TRBD2
abundance: few
v_gene: TRBV10-2
j_gene: TRBJ2-1
CDR3aa: CASRGLAGGSWQFF
CDR3nt: TGCGCCAGTCGCGGACTAGCGGGGGGATCGTGGCAGTTCTTC

d_gene: NA
abundance: NA
v_gene: TRBV12-3/TRBV12-4
j_gene: TRBJ2-3
CDR3aa: CASSLVGVADTQYF
CDR3nt: TGTGCCAGCAGTTTAGTGGGGGTGGCAGATACGCAGTATTTT

d_gene: TRBD1
abundance: many
v_gene: TRBV20-1
j_gene: TRBJ1-2
CDR3aa: CSARDWDREEDYGYTF
CDR3nt: TGCAGTGCTAGAGACTGGGACAGGGAGGAAGACTATGGCTACACCTTC

d_gene: NA
abundance: many
v_gene: TRBV24-1
j_gene: TRBJ2-3
CDR3aa: CATSNAHTQYF
CDR3nt: TGTGCCACCAGTAATGCGCATACGCAGTATTTT

d_gene: TRBD1
abundance: NA
v_gene: TRBV10-3
j_gene: TRBJ1-1
CDR3aa: CAISESGVRGQTEAFF
CDR3nt: TGTGCCATCAGTGAGTCGGGAGTCAGGGGGCAGACTGAAGCTTTCTTT

d_gene: NA
abundance: NA
v_gene: TRBV6-1
j_gene: TRBJ2-7
CDR3aa: CASSVRVGASYEQYF
CDR3nt: TGTGCCAGCAGTGTCAGGGTGGGGGCCTCCTACGAGCAGTACTTC

d_gene: NA
abundance: few
v_gene: TRBV21-1
j_gene: TRBJ2-3
CDR3aa: CASSSSRGTGLSTDTQYF
CDR3nt: TGTGCCAGCAGCTCAAGTCGTGGGACAGGGCTTAGCACAGATACGCAGTATTTT

d_gene: TRBD2
abundance: NA
v_gene: TRBV5-1
j_gene: TRBJ2-1
CDR3aa: CASSSPLAVLSSYNEQFF
CDR3nt: TGCGCCAGCAGCTCGCCCCTAGCGGTTTTGAGCTCCTACAATGAGCAGTTCTTC

d_gene: TRBD1
abundance: few
v_gene: TRBV4-1
j_gene: TRBJ2-1
CDR3aa: CASSQIWDRGGNEQFF
CDR3nt: TGCGCCAGCAGCCAAATTTGGGACAGGGGAGGTAATGAGCAGTTCTTC

d_gene: TRBD1
abundance: few
v_gene: TRBV29-1
j_gene: TRBJ1-2
CDR3aa: CSAEGLYRTGLDYGYTF
CDR3nt: TGCAGCGCCGAGGGACTATATCGGACAGGCTTAGACTATGGCTACACCTTC

d_gene: NA
abundance: NA
v_gene: TRBV5-1
j_gene: TRBJ2-7
CDR3aa: CASSLAPGDHEQYF
CDR3nt: TGCGCCAGCAGCTTAGCCCCAGGTGACCATGAGCAGTACTTC

d_gene: TRBD1
abundance: NA
v_gene: TRBV5-1
j_gene: TRBJ2-5
CDR3aa: CASSSGTGRQETQYF
CDR3nt: TGCGCCAGCAGCTCCGGGACAGGCCGACAAGAGACCCAGTACTTC

d_gene: NA
abundance: few
v_gene: TRBV29-1
j_gene: TRBJ2-6
CDR3aa: CTFSGANVLTF
CDR3nt: TGCACCTTCTCTGGGGCCAACGTCCTGACTTTC

d_gene: TRBD1
abundance: few
v_gene: TRBV6-6
j_gene: TRBJ1-2
CDR3aa: CASRKGQGRNDGYTF
CDR3nt: TGTGCCAGCAGGAAGGGACAGGGTCGCAATGATGGCTACACCTTC

d_gene: TRBD1
abundance: many
v_gene: TRBV7-2
j_gene: TRBJ2-7
CDR3aa: CASSLGDSSSYEQYF
CDR3nt: TGTGCCAGCAGCTTAGGGGACAGCAGCTCCTACGAGCAGTACTTC

d_gene: TRBD1
abundance: NA
v_gene: TRBV10-3
j_gene: TRBJ2-7
CDR3aa: CAISEPFHQGQGFNEQYF
CDR3nt: TGTGCCATCAGTGAGCCCTTTCACCAGGGACAGGGGTTTAACGAGCAGTACTTC

d_gene: NA
abundance: few
v_gene: TRBV3-1
j_gene: TRBJ2-6
CDR3aa: CASSQASGANVLTF
CDR3nt: TGTGCCAGCAGCCAGGCTTCCGGGGCCAACGTCCTGACTTTC

d_gene: NA
abundance: NA
v_gene: TRBV13
j_gene: TRBJ2-6
CDR3aa: CASSFVPSGANVLTF
CDR3nt: TGTGCCAGCAGCTTTGTACCATCTGGGGCCAACGTCCTGACTTTC

d_gene: NA
abundance: NA
v_gene: TRBV6-1
j_gene: TRBJ2-3
CDR3aa: CASRLFSQGPGTQYF
CDR3nt: TGTGCCAGCAGATTATTTTCACAGGGTCCAGGGACGCAGTATTTT

d_gene: TRBD2
abundance: few
v_gene: TRBV20-1
j_gene: TRBJ2-3
CDR3aa: CSARTLAGGGEDRADTQYF
CDR3nt: TGCAGTGCTAGGACGCTAGCGGGGGGCGGGGAAGATCGGGCAGATACGCAGTATTTT

d_gene: TRBD2
abundance: few
v_gene: TRBV9
j_gene: TRBJ2-7
CDR3aa: CASSEGLAGGHDPSYEQYF
CDR3nt: TGTGCCAGCAGCGAAGGACTAGCGGGGGGCCATGATCCCTCCTACGAGCAGTACTTC

d_gene: NA
abundance: NA
v_gene: TRBV18
j_gene: TRBJ2-5
CDR3aa: CASSPDLETQYF
CDR3nt: TGTGCCAGCTCACCGGACTTAGAGACCCAGTACTTC

d_gene: TRBD2
abundance: NA
v_gene: TRBV12-3/TRBV12-4
j_gene: TRBJ2-7
CDR3aa: CATSKGGSTYEQYF
CDR3nt: TGTGCCACCTCTAAGGGAGGGAGCACCTACGAGCAGTACTTC

d_gene: NA
abundance: NA
v_gene: TRBV15
j_gene: TRBJ2-3
CDR3aa: CATSGSPGLSTDTQYF
CDR3nt: TGTGCCACCAGCGGAAGTCCGGGACTCTCCACAGATACGCAGTATTTT

d_gene: NA
abundance: NA
v_gene: TRBV29-1
j_gene: TRBJ1-2
CDR3aa: CSVRVGANYGYTF
CDR3nt: TGCAGCGTGAGGGTGGGAGCTAACTATGGCTACACCTTC

d_gene: NA
abundance: NA
v_gene: TRBV7-9
j_gene: TRBJ2-4
CDR3aa: CASSLDRTGGNIQYF
CDR3nt: TGTGCCAGCAGCCTCGACCGAACCGGGGGAAACATTCAGTACTTC

d_gene: NA
abundance: NA
v_gene: TRBV27
j_gene: TRBJ1-6
CDR3aa: CASSLQGDSPLHF
CDR3nt: TGTGCCAGCAGTTTACAGGGCGATTCACCCCTCCACTTT

d_gene: TRBD1
abundance: NA
v_gene: TRBV28
j_gene: TRBJ2-7
CDR3aa: CASSPDRGLAEQYF
CDR3nt: TGTGCCAGCAGTCCCGACAGGGGGCTGGCGGAGCAGTACTTC

d_gene: NA
abundance: many
v_gene: TRBV6-5
j_gene: TRBJ2-1
CDR3aa: CASSYGYNEQFF
CDR3nt: TGTGCCAGCAGTTACGGTTACAATGAGCAGTTCTTC

d_gene: TRBD1
abundance: NA
v_gene: TRBV12-3/TRBV12-4
j_gene: TRBJ1-2
CDR3aa: CASSLRQRQGAYGYTF
CDR3nt: TGTGCCAGCAGTTTAAGACAGCGACAGGGGGCTTATGGCTACACCTTC

d_gene: NA
abundance: few
v_gene: TRBV27
j_gene: TRBJ2-3
CDR3aa: CASSFVGSLTDTQYF
CDR3nt: TGTGCCAGCAGTTTTGTGGGAAGTTTGACAGATACGCAGTATTTT

d_gene: NA
abundance: few
v_gene: TRBV3-1
j_gene: TRBJ1-1
CDR3aa: CASSQAQGYTEAFF
CDR3nt: TGTGCCAGCAGCCAAGCACAGGGTTATACTGAAGCTTTCTTT

d_gene: NA
abundance: NA
v_gene: TRBV13
j_gene: TRBJ1-4
CDR3aa: CASSRTGNEKLFF
CDR3nt: TGTGCCAGCAGCAGGACGGGGAATGAAAAACTGTTTTTT